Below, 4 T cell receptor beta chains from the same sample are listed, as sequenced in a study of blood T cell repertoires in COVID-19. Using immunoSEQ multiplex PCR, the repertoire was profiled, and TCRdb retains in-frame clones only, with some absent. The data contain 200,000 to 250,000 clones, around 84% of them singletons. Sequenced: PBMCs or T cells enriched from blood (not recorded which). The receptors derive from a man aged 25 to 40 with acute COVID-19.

CDR3 sequence: CASSLVSSTGELFF. As DNA, the CDR3 is TGTGCCAGCAGCTTAGTGTCCAGCACCGGGGAGCTGTTTTTT. This sequence joins TRBV7-2 and TRBJ2-2; D gene unclear. The CDR3 runs 14 residues. Deletions cut 1 base from V and 4 bases from J, with 7 bases between. Germline CDR1 reads SGHTA; CDR2 reads FQGNSA. The full variable domain, completed using reference TRBV7-2 and TRBJ2-2, is GAGVSQSPSNKVTEKGKDVELRCDPISGHTALYWYRQSLGQGLEFLIYFQGNSAPDKSGLPSDRFSAERTGGSVSTLTIQRTQQEDSAVYLCASSLVSSTGELFFGEGSRLTVL.

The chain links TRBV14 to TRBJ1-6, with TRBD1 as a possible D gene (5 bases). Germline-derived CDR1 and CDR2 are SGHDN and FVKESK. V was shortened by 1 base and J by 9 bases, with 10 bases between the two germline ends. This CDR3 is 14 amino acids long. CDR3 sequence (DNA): TGTGCCAGCAGCCAAGTTAGGAGGGGTTCACCCCTCCACTTT. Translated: CASSQVRRGSPLHF. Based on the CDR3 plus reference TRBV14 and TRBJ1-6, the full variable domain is EAGVTQFPSHSVIEKGQTVTLRCDPISGHDNLYWYRRVMGKEIKFLLHFVKESKQDESGMPNNRFLAERTGGTYSTLKVQPAELEDSGVYFCASSQVRRGSPLHFGNGTRLTVT.

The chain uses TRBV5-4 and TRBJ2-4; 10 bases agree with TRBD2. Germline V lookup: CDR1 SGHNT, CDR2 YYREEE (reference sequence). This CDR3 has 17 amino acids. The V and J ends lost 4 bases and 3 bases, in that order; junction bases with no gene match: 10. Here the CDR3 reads CASSPEGSSGGKNIQYF. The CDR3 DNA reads TGTGCCAGCAGCCCGGAAGGGTCTAGCGGGGGCAAAAACATTCAGTACTTC. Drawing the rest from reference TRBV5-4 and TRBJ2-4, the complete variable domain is ETGVTQSPTHLIKTRGQQVTLRCSSQSGHNTVSWYQQALGQGPQFIFQYYREEENGRGNFPPRFSGLQFPNYSSELNVNALELDDSALYLCASSPEGSSGGKNIQYFGAGTRLSVL.

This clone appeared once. CDR3 protein: CASSFGESYEQYF. CDR3 in DNA: TGTGCCAGCAGCTTTGGGGAGTCCTACGAGCAGTACTTC. The chain is built from TRBV11-2 and TRBJ2-7; maybe TRBD2 (5 bases). Trimming cost V 3 bases and J 1 base, with 7 bases left between them. The germline V gene encodes CDR1 SGHAT and CDR2 FQNNGV. The CDR3 is 13 amino acids.